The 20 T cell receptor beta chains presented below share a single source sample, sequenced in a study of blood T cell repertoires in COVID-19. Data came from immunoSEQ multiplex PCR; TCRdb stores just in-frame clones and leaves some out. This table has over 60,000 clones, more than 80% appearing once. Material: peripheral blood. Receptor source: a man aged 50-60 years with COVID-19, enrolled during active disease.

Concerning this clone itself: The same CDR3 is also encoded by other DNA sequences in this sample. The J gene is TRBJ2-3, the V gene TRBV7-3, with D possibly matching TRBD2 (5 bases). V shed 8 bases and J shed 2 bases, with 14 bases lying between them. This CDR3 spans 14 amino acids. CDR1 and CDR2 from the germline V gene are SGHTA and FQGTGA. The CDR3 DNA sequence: TGTGCCAGCTCCCTGACGGGGTCCACAGATACGCAGTATTTT. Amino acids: CASSLTGSTDTQYF.

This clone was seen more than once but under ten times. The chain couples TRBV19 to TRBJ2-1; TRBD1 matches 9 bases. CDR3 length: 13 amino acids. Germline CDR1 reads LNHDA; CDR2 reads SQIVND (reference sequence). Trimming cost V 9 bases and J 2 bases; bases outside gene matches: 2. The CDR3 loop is CASNRGPYNEQFF. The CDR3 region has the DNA TGTGCCAGCAACAGGGGGCCCTACAATGAGCAGTTCTTC.

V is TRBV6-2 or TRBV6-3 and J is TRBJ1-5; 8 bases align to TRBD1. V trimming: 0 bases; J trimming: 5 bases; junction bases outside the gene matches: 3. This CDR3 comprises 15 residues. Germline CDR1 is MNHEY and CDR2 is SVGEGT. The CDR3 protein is CASSYSDRGYQPQHF. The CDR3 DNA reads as TGTGCCAGCAGTTACTCAGACAGGGGTTATCAGCCCCAGCATTTT.

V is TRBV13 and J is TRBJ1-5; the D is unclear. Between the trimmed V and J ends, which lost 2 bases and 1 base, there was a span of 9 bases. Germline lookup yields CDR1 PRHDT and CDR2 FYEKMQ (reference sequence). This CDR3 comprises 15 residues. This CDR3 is CASSLRIESNQPQHF. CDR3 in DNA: TGTGCCAGCAGCTTAAGAATTGAGAGCAATCAGCCCCAGCATTTT.

CDR3 sequence reads: CASSQEKAPPSTDTQYF. CDR3 coding DNA: TGTGCCAGCAGCCAAGAAAAAGCCCCCCCAAGCACAGATACGCAGTATTTT. This sequence joins TRBV4-2 and TRBJ2-3; no reliable D call. The V and J ends lost 0 bases and 0 bases respectively, with 13 bases between them. This CDR3 spans 17 amino acids. Germline lookup yields CDR1 LGHNA and CDR2 YNFKEQ.

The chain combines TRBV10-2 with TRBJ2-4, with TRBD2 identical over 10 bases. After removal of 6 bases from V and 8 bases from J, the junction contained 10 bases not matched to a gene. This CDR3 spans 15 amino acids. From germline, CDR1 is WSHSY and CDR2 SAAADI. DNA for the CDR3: TGCGCCAGCAGAAGGGGACTAGCGTTCGACGACATTCAGTACTTC. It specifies CASRRGLAFDDIQYF.

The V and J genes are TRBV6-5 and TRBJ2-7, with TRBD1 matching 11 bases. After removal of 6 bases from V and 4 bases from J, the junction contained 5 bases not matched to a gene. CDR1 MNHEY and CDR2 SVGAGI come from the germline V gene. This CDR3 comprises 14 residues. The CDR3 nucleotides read TGTGCCAGCAGACTGGGACAGGGGGGTTACGAGCAGTACTTC. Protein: CASRLGQGGYEQYF.

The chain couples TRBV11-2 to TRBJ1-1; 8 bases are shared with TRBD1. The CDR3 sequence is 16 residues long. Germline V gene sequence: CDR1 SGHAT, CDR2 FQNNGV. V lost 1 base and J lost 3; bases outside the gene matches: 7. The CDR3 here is CASSLGRTGRYTEAFF. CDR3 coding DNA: TGTGCCAGCAGCTTAGGCCGGACAGGGAGATACACTGAAGCTTTCTTT.

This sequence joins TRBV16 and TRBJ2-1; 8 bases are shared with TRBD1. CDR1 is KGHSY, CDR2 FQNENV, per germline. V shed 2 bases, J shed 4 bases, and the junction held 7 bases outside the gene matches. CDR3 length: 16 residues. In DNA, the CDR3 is TGTGCCAGCAGCCAAATGGGGACAGGACAGTACAATGAGCAGTTCTTC. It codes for CASSQMGTGQYNEQFF.

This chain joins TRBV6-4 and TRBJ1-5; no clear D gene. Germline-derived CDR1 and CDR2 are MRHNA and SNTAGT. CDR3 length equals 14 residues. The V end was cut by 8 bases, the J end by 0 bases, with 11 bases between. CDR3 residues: CASYRGYSNQPQHF. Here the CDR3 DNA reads TGTGCCAGCTACCGAGGGTATAGCAATCAGCCCCAGCATTTT.

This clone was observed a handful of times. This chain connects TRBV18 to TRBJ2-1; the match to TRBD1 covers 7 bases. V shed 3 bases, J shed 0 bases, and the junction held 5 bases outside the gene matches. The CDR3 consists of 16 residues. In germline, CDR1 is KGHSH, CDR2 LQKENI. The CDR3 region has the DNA TGTGCCAGCTCACCCCCTTCAGGGGGCTCCTACAATGAGCAGTTCTTC. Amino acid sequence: CASSPPSGGSYNEQFF.

The CDR3 reads CASSFVGGSGTEAFF. The CDR3 DNA follows: TGTGCCAGCAGCTTCGTCGGGGGATCAGGGACTGAAGCTTTCTTT. This rearrangement joins TRBV5-4 to TRBJ1-1; tentatively, D is TRBD1 (5 bases). Germline CDR1 and CDR2: SGHNT and YYREEE (reference sequence). The CDR3 is 15 residues long. The V end lost 2 bases, the J end lost 5 bases, and 16 bases lay between the germline ends. Complete variable domain (other parts from reference TRBV5-4 and TRBJ1-1): ETGVTQSPTHLIKTRGQQVTLRCSSQSGHNTVSWYQQALGQGPQFIFQYYREEENGRGNFPPRFSGLQFPNYSSELNVNALELDDSALYLCASSFVGGSGTEAFFGQGTRLTVV.

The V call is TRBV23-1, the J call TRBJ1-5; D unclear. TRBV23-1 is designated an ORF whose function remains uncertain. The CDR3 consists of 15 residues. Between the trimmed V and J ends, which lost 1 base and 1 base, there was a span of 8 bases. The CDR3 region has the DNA TGCGCCAGCAGTCAATATCAGAGGAGCAATCAGCCCCAGCATTTT. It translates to CASSQYQRSNQPQHF.

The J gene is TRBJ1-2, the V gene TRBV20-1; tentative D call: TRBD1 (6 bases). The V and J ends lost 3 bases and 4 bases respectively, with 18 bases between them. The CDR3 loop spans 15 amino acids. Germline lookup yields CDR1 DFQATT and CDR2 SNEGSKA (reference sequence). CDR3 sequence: CSASQAGVVGYGYTF. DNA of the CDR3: TGCAGTGCTAGTCAGGCAGGGGTTGTCGGCTATGGCTACACCTTC.

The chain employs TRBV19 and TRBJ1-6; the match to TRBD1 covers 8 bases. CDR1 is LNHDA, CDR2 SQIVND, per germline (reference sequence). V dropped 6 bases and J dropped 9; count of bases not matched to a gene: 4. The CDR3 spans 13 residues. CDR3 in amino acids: CASRDRERSPLHF. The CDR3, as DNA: TGTGCCAGTAGGGACAGGGAACGTTCACCCCTCCACTTT.

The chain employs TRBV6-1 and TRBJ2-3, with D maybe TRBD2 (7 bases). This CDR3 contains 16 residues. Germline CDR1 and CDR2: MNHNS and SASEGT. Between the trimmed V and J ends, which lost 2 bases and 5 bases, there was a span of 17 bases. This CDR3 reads CASSEQGGGVGDTQYF. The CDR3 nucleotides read TGTGCCAGCAGTGAACAGGGAGGGGGGGTTGGAGATACGCAGTATTTT.

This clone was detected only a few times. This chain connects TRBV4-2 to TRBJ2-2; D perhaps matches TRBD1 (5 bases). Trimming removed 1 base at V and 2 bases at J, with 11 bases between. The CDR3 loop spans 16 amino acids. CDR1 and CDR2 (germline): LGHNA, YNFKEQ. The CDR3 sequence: CASSQAPGQNTGELFF. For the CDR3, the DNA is TGTGCCAGCAGCCAAGCTCCAGGACAAAACACCGGGGAGCTGTTTTTT.

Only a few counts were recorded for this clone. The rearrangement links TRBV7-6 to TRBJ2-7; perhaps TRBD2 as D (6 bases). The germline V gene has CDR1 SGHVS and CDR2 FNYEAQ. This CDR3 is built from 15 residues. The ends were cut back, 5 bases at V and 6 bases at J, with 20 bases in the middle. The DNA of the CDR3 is TGTGCCAGCAGCCCGCGGGGCAATCAAGGGAGCGAGCAGTACTTC. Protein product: CASSPRGNQGSEQYF.

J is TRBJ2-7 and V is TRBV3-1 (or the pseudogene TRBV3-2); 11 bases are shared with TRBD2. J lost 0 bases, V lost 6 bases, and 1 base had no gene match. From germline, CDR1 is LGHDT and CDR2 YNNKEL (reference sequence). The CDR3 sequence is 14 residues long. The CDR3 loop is CASRTSGASYEQYF. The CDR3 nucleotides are TGTGCCAGCAGGACTAGCGGGGCCTCCTACGAGCAGTACTTC.

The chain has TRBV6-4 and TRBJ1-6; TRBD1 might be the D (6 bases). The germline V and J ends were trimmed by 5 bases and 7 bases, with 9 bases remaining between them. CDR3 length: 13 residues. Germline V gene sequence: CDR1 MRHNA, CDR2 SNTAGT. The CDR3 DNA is TGTGCCAGCAGTCAGGGGTTCAATTCACCCCTCCACTTT. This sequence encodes CASSQGFNSPLHF.